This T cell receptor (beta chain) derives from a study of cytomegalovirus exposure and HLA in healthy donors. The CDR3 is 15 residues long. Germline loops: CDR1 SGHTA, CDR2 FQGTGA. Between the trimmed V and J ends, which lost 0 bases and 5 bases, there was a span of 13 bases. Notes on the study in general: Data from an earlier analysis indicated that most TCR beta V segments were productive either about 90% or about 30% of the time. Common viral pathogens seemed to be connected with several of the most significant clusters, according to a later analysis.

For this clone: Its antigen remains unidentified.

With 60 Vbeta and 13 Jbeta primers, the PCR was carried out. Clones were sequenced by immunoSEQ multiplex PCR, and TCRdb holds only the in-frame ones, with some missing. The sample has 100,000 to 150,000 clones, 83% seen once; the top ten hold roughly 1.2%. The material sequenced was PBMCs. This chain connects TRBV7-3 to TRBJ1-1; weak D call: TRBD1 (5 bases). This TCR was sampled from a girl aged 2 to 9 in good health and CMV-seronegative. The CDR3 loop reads CASSLTGGTLTEAFF. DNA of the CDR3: TGTGCCAGCAGCTTAACGGGGGGGACCCTGACTGAAGCTTTCTTT.